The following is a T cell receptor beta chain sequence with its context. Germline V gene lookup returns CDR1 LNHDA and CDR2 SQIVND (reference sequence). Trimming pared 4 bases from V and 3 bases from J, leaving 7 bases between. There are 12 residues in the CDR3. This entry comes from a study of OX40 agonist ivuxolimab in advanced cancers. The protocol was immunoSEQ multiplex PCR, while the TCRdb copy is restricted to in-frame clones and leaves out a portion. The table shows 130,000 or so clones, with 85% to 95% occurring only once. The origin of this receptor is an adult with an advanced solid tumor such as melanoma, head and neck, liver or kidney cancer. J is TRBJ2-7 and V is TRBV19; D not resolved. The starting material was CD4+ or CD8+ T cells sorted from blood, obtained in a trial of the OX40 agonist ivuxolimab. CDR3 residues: CASSRFGYEQYF. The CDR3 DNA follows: TGTGCCAGTAGTAGGTTTGGCTACGAGCAGTACTTC.